A selection of T cell receptor beta chains follows, all from one sample in a study of CD8+ T cells in alopecia areata. Produced via immunoSEQ multiplex PCR; TCRdb's table is partial and in-frame only. The table records 200,000 to 250,000 clones, 30% to 40% of them present only once. Sequencing was performed on CD4+ T cells sorted from blood, taken between weeks 30 and 35, from a patient treated with tofacitinib. The receptors here all came from a human donor with alopecia areata. Both conserved end residues are part of each CDR3. The D gene is left open where the match is weak. The listing skips clone size in some rows; elsewhere it reads once, few, many or a size class.

>NA|NA|TRBV11-2|TRBJ1-6
CAGPPGIGISPLHF
TGTGCCGGCCCCCCGGGTATAGGCATTTCACCCCTCCACTTT
>NA|once|TRBV6-5|TRBJ1-5
CASRGGDQPQHF
TGTGCCAGCCGGGGGGGGGATCAGCCCCAGCATTTT
>NA|NA|TRBV7-9|TRBJ2-5
CASSLAGFQETQYF
TGTGCCAGCAGCTTAGCCGGATTTCAAGAGACCCAGTACTTC
>NA|NA|TRBV6-5|TRBJ2-2
CASSYRTNTGELFF
TGTGCCAGCAGTTACAGGACTAACACCGGGGAGCTGTTTTTT
>NA|NA|TRBV5-6|TRBJ1-1
CASRLRRRFTTEAFF
TGTGCCAGCAGGTTGCGGCGGAGGTTTACCACTGAAGCTTTCTTT
>NA|few|TRBV7-2|TRBJ1-6
CASSPVNSPLHF
TGTGCCAGCAGCCCAGTTAATTCACCCCTCCACTTT
>NA|NA|TRBV4-1|TRBJ1-2
CASSQTDYGYTF
TGCGCCAGCAGCCAGACGGACTATGGCTACACCTTC
>TRBD1|NA|TRBV6-1|TRBJ1-2
CASREGQGSGYTF
TGTGCCAGCAGGGAGGGACAGGGGAGCGGCTACACCTTC
>TRBD1|few|TRBV7-2|TRBJ1-5
CASSSRTGRNQPQHF
TGTGCCAGCAGCTCAAGGACAGGACGAAATCAGCCCCAGCATTTT
>NA|NA|TRBV7-2|TRBJ2-6
CASSFSGANVLTF
TGTGCCAGCAGCTTTAGTGGGGCCAACGTCCTGACTTTC
>TRBD2|NA|TRBV7-3|TRBJ2-5
CASSLSGAAETQYF
TGTGCCAGCAGCCTTAGCGGGGCGGCGGAGACCCAGTACTTC
>NA|NA|TRBV29-1|TRBJ1-5
CSVEVGLNQPQHF
TGCAGCGTTGAAGTAGGACTCAATCAGCCCCAGCATTTT
>NA|few|TRBV25-1|TRBJ2-7
CASRGEAYEQYF
TGTGCCAGCCGAGGGGAAGCCTACGAGCAGTACTTC
>TRBD1|few|TRBV6-6|TRBJ1-4
CASSYWGQGDEKLFF
TGTGCCAGCAGTTACTGGGGACAGGGGGATGAAAAACTGTTTTTT
>NA|many|TRBV6-5|TRBJ1-1
CASSYLATRRDTEAFF
TGTGCCAGCAGTTACCTAGCAACAAGGAGGGACACTGAAGCTTTCTTT
>NA|NA|TRBV2|TRBJ1-1
CASSGGSTEAFF
TGTGCCAGCAGTGGGGGGTCCACTGAAGCTTTCTTT
>TRBD2|few|TRBV25-1|TRBJ2-1
CASSDSTSGSSYNEQFF
TGTGCCAGCAGTGATAGTACTAGCGGGAGCTCCTACAATGAGCAGTTCTTC
>NA|few|TRBV4-2|TRBJ1-1
CASSQDVSNTEAFF
TGTGCCAGCAGCCAAGATGTGTCTAACACTGAAGCTTTCTTT
>NA|few|TRBV6-1|TRBJ2-7
CASSVQSYEQYF
TGTGCCAGCAGTGTACAGTCCTACGAGCAGTACTTC
>TRBD2|NA|TRBV25-1|TRBJ2-7
CASRELKGLAVSYEQYF
TGTGCCAGCCGAGAACTAAAGGGACTAGCGGTTTCCTACGAGCAGTACTTC
>NA|few|TRBV5-1|TRBJ2-7
CASSFQGHKYEQYF
TGCGCCAGCAGCTTCCAGGGACACAAATACGAGCAGTACTTC
>NA|few|TRBV7-9|TRBJ2-3
CASRGPPPRTDTQYF
TGTGCCAGCAGGGGGCCTCCCCCCCGCACAGATACGCAGTATTTT
>TRBD1|NA|TRBV7-2|TRBJ1-5
CASSFHGTQLGQGNQPQHF
TGTGCCAGCAGCTTTCATGGGACACAATTGGGACAGGGCAATCAGCCCCAGCATTTT
>NA|NA|TRBV29-1|TRBJ2-1
CSVEAGPSSYNEQFF
TGCAGCGTTGAGGCAGGCCCGAGCTCCTACAATGAGCAGTTCTTC
>TRBD2|NA|TRBV7-9|TRBJ2-7
CASSSLAGGTYEQYF
TGTGCCAGCAGCTCCCTCGCGGGGGGCACCTACGAGCAGTACTTC
>NA|few|TRBV29-1|TRBJ1-2
CSVSPVSAGSTGGGYTF
TGCAGCGTTAGCCCCGTCTCGGCAGGGTCCACGGGTGGTGGCTACACCTTC
>TRBD1|NA|TRBV10-3|TRBJ2-7
CAALRTGSYEQYF
TGTGCCGCCTTACGGACAGGGTCCTACGAGCAGTACTTC
>NA|NA|TRBV6-1|TRBJ2-6
CASSWVSGANVLTF
TGTGCCAGCAGTTGGGTGTCTGGGGCCAACGTCCTGACTTTC